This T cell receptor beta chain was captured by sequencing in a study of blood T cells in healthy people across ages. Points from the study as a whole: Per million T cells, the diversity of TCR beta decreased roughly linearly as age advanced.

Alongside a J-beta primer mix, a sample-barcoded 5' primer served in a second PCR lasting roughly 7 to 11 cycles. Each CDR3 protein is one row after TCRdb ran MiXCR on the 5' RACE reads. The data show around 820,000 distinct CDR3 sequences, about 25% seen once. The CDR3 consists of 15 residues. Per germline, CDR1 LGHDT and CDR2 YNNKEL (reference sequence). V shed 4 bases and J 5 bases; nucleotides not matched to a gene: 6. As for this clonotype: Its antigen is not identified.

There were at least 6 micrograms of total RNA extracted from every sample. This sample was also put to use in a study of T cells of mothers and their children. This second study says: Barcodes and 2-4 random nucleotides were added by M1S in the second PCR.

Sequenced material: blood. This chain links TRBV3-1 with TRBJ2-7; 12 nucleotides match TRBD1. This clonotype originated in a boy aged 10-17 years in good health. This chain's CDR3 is CASSLRDRGPDEQYF. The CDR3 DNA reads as TGTGCCAGCAGCCTACGGGACAGGGGGCCTGACGAGCAGTACTTC.